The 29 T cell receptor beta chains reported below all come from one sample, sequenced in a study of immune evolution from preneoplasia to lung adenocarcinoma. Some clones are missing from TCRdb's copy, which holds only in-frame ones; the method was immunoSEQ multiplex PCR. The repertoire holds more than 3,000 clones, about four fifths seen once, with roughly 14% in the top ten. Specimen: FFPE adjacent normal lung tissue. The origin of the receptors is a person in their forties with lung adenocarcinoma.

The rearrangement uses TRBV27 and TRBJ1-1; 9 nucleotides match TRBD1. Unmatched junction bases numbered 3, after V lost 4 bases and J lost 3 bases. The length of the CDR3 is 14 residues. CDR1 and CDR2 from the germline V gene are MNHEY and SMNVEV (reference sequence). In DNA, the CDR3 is TGTGCCAGCAGTTCACAGGGGGCTGACACTGAAGCTTTCTTT. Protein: CASSSQGADTEAFF.

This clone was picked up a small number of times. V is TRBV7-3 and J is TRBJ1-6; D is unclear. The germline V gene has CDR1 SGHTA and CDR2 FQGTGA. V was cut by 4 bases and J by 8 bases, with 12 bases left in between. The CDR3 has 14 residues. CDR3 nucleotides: TGTGCCAGCAGCTCGGAGCCCACCGATTCACCCCTCCACTTT. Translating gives CASSSEPTDSPLHF.

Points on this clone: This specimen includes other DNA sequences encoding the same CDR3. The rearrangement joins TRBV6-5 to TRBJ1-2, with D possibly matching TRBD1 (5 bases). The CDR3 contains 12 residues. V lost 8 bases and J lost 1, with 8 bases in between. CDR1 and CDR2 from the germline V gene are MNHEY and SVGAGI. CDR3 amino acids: CASQGGNYGYTF. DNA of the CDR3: TGTGCCAGCCAGGGAGGTAACTATGGCTACACCTTC.

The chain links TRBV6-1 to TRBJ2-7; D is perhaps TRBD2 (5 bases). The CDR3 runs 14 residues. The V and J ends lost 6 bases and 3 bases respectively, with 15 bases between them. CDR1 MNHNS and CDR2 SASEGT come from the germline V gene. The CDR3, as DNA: TGTGCCAGCAGGAGGGCTAGCTTAATCTACGAGCAGTACTTC. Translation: CASRRASLIYEQYF.

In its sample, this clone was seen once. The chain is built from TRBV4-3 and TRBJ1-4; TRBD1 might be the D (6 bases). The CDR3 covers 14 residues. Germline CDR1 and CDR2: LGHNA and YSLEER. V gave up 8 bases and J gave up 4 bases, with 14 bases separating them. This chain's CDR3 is CASSPADSNEKLFF. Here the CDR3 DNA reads TGCGCCAGCTCCCCAGCGGACAGTAATGAAAAACTGTTTTTT.

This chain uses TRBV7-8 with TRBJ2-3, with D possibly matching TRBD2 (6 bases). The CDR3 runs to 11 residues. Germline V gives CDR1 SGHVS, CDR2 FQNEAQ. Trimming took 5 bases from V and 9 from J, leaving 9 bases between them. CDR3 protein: CASSPTRTQYF. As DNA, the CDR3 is TGTGCCAGCAGCCCGACTAGAACGCAGTATTTT.

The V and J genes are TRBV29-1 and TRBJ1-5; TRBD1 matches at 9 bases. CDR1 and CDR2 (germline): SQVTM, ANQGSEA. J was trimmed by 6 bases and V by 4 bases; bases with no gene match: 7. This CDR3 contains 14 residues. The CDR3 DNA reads TGCAGCGTTGTCACCGGGACAGGGTTTCAGCCCCAGCATTTT. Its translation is CSVVTGTGFQPQHF.

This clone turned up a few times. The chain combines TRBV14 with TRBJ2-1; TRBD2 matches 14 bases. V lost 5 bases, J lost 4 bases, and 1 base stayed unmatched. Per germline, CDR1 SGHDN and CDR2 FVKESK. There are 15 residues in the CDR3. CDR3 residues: CASSGTSGGYNEQFF. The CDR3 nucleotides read TGTGCCAGCAGCGGGACTAGCGGGGGATACAATGAGCAGTTCTTC.

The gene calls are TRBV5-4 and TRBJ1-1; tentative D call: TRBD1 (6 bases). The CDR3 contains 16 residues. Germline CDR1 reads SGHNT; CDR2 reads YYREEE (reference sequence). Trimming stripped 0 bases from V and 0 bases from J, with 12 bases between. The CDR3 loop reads CASSLDRRGMNTEAFF. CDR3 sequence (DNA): TGTGCCAGCAGCTTGGACAGAAGGGGGATGAACACTGAAGCTTTCTTT. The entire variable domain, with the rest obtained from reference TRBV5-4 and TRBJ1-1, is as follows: ETGVTQSPTHLIKTRGQQVTLRCSSQSGHNTVSWYQQALGQGPQFIFQYYREEENGRGNFPPRFSGLQFPNYSSELNVNALELDDSALYLCASSLDRRGMNTEAFFGQGTRLTVV.

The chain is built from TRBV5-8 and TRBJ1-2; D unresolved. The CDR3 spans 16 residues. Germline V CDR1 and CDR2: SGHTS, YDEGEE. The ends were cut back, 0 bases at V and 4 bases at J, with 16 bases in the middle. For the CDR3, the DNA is TGTGCCAGCAGCTTGGGTATTCGACGGACGAGCTATGGCTACACCTTC. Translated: CASSLGIRRTSYGYTF.

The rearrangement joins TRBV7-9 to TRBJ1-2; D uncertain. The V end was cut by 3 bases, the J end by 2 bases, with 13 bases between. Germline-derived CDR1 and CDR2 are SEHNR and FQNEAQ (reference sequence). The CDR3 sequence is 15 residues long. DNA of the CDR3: TGTGCCAGCAGCTTTTTACAGCCCTCAAACTATGGCTACACCTTC. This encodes CASSFLQPSNYGYTF.

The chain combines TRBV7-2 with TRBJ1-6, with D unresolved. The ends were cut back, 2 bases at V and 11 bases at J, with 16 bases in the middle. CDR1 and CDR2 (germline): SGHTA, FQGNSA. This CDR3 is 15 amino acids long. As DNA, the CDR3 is TGTGCCAGCAGCTTACGTCCCGGGGAAGCTCCACCCCTCCACTTT. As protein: CASSLRPGEAPPLHF.

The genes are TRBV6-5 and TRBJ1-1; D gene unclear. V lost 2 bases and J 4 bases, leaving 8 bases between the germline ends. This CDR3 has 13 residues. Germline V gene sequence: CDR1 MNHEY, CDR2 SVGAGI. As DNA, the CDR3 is TGTGCCAGCAGTTACATTCCGAGCACTGAAGCTTTCTTT. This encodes CASSYIPSTEAFF.

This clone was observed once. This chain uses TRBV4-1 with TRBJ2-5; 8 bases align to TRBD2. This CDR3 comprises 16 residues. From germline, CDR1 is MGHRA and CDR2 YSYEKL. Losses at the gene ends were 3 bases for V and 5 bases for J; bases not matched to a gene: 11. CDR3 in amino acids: CASSQVGLAIMETQYF. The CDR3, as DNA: TGCGCCAGCAGCCAGGTTGGACTAGCAATTATGGAGACCCAGTACTTC.

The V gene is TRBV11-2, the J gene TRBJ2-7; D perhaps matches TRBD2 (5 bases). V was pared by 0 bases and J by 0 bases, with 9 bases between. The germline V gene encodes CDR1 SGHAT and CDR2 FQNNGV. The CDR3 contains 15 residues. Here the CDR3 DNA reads TGTGCCAGCAGCTTAGAGAGGGCAAGCTCCTACGAGCAGTACTTC. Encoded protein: CASSLERASSYEQYF.

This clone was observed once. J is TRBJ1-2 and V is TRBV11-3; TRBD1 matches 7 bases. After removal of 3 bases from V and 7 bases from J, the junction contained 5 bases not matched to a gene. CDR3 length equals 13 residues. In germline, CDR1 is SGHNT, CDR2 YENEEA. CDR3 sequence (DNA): TGTGCCAGCAGCTTGCACAGGGGCAGTGGCTACACCTTC. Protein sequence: CASSLHRGSGYTF.

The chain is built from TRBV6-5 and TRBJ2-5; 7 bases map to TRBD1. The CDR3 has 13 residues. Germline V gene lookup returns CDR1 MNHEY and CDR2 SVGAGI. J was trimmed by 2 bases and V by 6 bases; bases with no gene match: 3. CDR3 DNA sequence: TGTGCCAGCAGGTTGGGACAGCAAGAGACCCAGTACTTC. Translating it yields CASRLGQQETQYF.

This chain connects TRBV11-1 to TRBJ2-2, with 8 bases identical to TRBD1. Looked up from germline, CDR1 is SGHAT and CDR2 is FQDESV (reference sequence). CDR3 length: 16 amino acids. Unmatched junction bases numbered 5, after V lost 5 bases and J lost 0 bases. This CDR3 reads CASSRGQGANTGELFF. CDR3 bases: TGTGCCAGCAGCCGAGGACAGGGCGCGAACACCGGGGAGCTGTTTTTT.

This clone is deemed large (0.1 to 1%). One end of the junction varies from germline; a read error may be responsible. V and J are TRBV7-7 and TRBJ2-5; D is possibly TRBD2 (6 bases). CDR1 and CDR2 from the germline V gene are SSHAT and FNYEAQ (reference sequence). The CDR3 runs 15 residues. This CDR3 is CASSLVGRGQETQYF. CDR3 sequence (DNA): TGTGCTAGCAGCTTAGTGGGGCGGGGCCAAGAGACCCAGTACTTC.

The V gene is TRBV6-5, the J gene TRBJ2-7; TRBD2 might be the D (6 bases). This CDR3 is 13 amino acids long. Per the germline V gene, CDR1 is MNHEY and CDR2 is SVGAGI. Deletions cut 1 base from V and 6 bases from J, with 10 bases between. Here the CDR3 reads CASSYWRDSEQYF. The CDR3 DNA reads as TGTGCCAGCAGTTACTGGAGGGATTCCGAGCAGTACTTC.

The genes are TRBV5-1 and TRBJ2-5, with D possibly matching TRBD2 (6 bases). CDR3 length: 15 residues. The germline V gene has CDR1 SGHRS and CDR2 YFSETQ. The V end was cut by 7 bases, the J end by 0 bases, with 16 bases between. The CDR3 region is CASRERMGNQETQYF. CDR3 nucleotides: TGCGCCAGCCGGGAGAGAATGGGGAACCAAGAGACCCAGTACTTC.

The CDR3 spells CASSSPKSPGLNNNYGYTF. The CDR3 nucleotides read TGCGCCAGCAGCTCCCCCAAAAGTCCGGGACTGAACAATAACTATGGCTACACCTTC. The gene calls are TRBV5-1 and TRBJ1-2; TRBD1 is a possible D gene (5 bases). In germline, CDR1 is SGHRS, CDR2 YFSETQ. Trimming removed 3 bases from V and 1 base from J, with 25 bases in between. This CDR3 has 19 residues.

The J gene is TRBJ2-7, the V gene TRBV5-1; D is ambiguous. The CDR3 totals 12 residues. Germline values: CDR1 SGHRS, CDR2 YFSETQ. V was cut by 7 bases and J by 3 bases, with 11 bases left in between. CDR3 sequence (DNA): TGCGCCAGCGGCGGCAGAGACTACGAGCAGTACTTC. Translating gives CASGGRDYEQYF.

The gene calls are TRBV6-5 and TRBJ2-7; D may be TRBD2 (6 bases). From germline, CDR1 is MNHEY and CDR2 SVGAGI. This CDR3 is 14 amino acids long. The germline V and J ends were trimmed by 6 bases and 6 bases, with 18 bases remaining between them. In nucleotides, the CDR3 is TGTGCCAGCAGCCCTGCACCCGCGGGGTTCGAGCAGTACTTC. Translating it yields CASSPAPAGFEQYF.

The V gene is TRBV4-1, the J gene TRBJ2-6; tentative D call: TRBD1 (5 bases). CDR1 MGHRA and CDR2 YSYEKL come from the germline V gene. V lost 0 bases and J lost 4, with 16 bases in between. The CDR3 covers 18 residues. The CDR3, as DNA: TGCGCCAGCAGCCAAGATGCACGTGGGGCAGCGGGGGCCAACGTCCTGACTTTC. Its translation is CASSQDARGAAGANVLTF.

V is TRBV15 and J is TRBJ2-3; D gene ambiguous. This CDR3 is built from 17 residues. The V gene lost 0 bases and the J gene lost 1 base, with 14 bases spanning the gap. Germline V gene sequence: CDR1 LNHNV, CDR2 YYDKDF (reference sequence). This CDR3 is CATSREIRHLRTDTQYF. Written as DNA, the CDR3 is TGTGCCACCAGCAGAGAGATAAGGCACCTCCGCACAGATACGCAGTATTTT.

The DNA for the CDR3 is TGTGCCAGCAGCCAACCAGGGAGAGATGAAAAACTGTTTTTT. Amino acids: CASSQPGRDEKLFF. The J gene is TRBJ1-4, the V gene TRBV4-2; D may be TRBD1 (5 bases). Trimming cost V 2 bases and J 6 bases, with 10 bases left between them. Looked up from germline, CDR1 is LGHNA and CDR2 is YNFKEQ. There are 14 residues in the CDR3.

CDR3 region: CASSQLAGPTDTQYF. CDR3 sequence (DNA): TGTGCCAGCAGCCAACTAGCGGGACCCACAGATACGCAGTATTTT. The gene calls are TRBV6-5 and TRBJ2-3, with 10 bases fitting TRBD2. V trimming: 6 bases; J trimming: 2 bases; junction bases outside the gene matches: 5. This CDR3 spans 15 amino acids. Germline loops: CDR1 MNHEY, CDR2 SVGAGI.

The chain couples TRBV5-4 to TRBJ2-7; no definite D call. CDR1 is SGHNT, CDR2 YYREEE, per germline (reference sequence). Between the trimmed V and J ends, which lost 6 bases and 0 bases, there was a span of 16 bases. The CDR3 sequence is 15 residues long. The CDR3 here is CASNTFGLSSYEQYF. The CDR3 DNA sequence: TGTGCCAGCAACACGTTCGGCCTATCCTCCTACGAGCAGTACTTC.